The 21 T cell receptor beta chains below come from one sample, sequenced in a study of blood T cell repertoires in COVID-19. The data were produced by immunoSEQ multiplex PCR, yet TCRdb's version contains in-frame clones alone and is incomplete. The sample has about 480,000 clones, about 91% seen once. Sequences were obtained from peripheral blood. Receptor source: a woman aged 45-60 years with COVID-19, enrolled during active disease.

This clone was seen only a few times. The CDR3 region has the DNA TGTGCCATCAGTGAGGGGGAGGGAGCAAATCAGCCCCAGCATTTT. Translated, it gives CAISEGEGANQPQHF. V and J are TRBV10-3 and TRBJ1-5; no firm D call. CDR1 is ENHRY, CDR2 SYGVKD, per germline. This CDR3 contains 15 residues. V shed 2 bases and J shed 4 bases, with 12 bases lying between them.

V usage is TRBV12-2 and J usage is TRBJ2-6; TRBD2, the table's D call, was not compared with the DNA. TRBV12-2 represents a pseudogene. The CDR3 has 16 amino acids. Here the CDR3 reads CASRLAGSSGANVLTF. The CDR3, as DNA: TGTGCAAGTCGCTTAGCGGGGAGCTCTGGGGCCAACGTCCTGACTTTC.

This chain connects TRBV5-1 to TRBJ2-3, with D possibly matching TRBD1 (6 bases). CDR1 and CDR2 from the germline V gene are SGHRS and YFSETQ. This CDR3 spans 15 amino acids. Trimming stripped 0 bases from V and 2 bases from J, with 10 bases between. CDR3 bases: TGCGCCAGCAGCTTGGTTCGGACAGACACAGATACGCAGTATTTT. This translates into CASSLVRTDTDTQYF.

The chain has TRBV19 and TRBJ2-7, with 7 bases matching TRBD1. The V gene end was trimmed by 5 bases and the J gene end by 0 bases; junction bases not matched to a gene: 7. This CDR3 spans 15 amino acids. Germline V CDR1 and CDR2: LNHDA, SQIVND (reference sequence). CDR3 residues: CASSRDSRNSYEQYF. The CDR3 region has the DNA TGTGCCAGTAGTCGGGACAGCCGAAACTCCTACGAGCAGTACTTC. Full variable domain (missing parts from reference TRBV19 and TRBJ2-7): DGGITQSPKYLFRKEGQNVTLSCEQNLNHDAMYWYRQDPGQGLRLIYYSQIVNDFQKGDIAEGYSVSREKKESFPLTVTSAQKNPTAFYLCASSRDSRNSYEQYFGPGTRLTVT.

The V and J genes are TRBV29-1 and TRBJ2-7; possibly TRBD1 for D (7 bases). The CDR3 runs to 12 residues. V dropped 5 bases and J dropped 4 bases, with 12 bases sitting between them. CDR1 and CDR2 (germline): SQVTM, ANQGSEA. The CDR3 DNA reads as TGCAGCGTTTCTCAGGGGGGTTACGAGCAGTACTTC. Encoded protein: CSVSQGGYEQYF.

V gene TRBV19 combines with J gene TRBJ1-4; D not resolved. Trimming shortened V by 5 bases and J by 5 bases, and 18 bases separated the two germline ends. Germline-derived CDR1 and CDR2 are LNHDA and SQIVND (reference sequence). This CDR3 spans 16 amino acids. DNA of the CDR3: TGTGCCAGTAGTCGCCCACAGTCACAATCGAATGAAAAACTGTTTTTT. Translating it yields CASSRPQSQSNEKLFF.

The genes are TRBV4-1 and TRBJ2-7, with TRBD1 identical over 10 bases. Trimming at V came to 7 bases and at J to 2 bases, leaving 2 bases not matched to a gene. CDR3 length: 13 residues. Germline-derived CDR1 and CDR2 are MGHRA and YSYEKL. CDR3 sequence (DNA): TGCGCCAGCACGGGACAGGGGACCTACGAGCAGTACTTC. Protein product: CASTGQGTYEQYF.

V usage is TRBV6-5 and J usage is TRBJ2-3; 7 bases line up with TRBD2. The V segment lost 3 bases and the J segment 6 bases; nucleotides outside the gene matches: 9. The CDR3 is 15 residues long. Germline V CDR1 and CDR2: MNHEY, SVGAGI. The CDR3 bases are TGTGCCAGCAGTTATAGCGGACTAGTCGAGGATACGCAGTATTTT. Protein sequence: CASSYSGLVEDTQYF.

The rearrangement joins TRBV28 to TRBJ2-3; 10 bases agree with TRBD2. There are 16 residues in the CDR3. The V and J ends lost 6 bases and 2 bases, in that order; junction bases with no gene match: 8. From germline, CDR1 is MDHEN and CDR2 SYDVKM. The CDR3 here is CASRSIAGGFTDTQYF. CDR3 sequence (DNA): TGTGCCAGCAGGTCCATAGCGGGGGGTTTCACAGATACGCAGTATTTT.

This chain joins TRBV5-1 and TRBJ1-3, with D unclear. Trimming took off 3 bases at V and 4 bases at J, with 2 bases between the two ends. The germline CDR1 and CDR2 sequences are SGHRS and YFSETQ. The CDR3 sequence is 11 residues long. CDR3 sequence reads: CASSSGNTIYF. CDR3 nucleotides: TGCGCCAGCAGCTCGGGAAACACCATATATTTT.

The J gene is TRBJ2-7, the V gene TRBV13; 9 bases fit TRBD1. V was pared by 5 bases and J by 5 bases, with 7 bases of the junction left unmatched. Germline CDR1 reads PRHDT; CDR2 reads FYEKMQ (reference sequence). The CDR3 consists of 14 residues. CDR3 in DNA: TGTGCCAGCAGCCTGACGGGACAGGGAAACGAGCAGTACTTC. Translated: CASSLTGQGNEQYF.

This chain links TRBV4-1 with TRBJ1-2; TRBD1 might be the D (6 bases). Deletions cut 0 bases from V and 3 bases from J, with 11 bases between. CDR3 length: 15 amino acids. Germline assignment: CDR1 MGHRA and CDR2 YSYEKL. The CDR3, as DNA: TGCGCCAGCAGCCAAGATACAGGGACCTACTATGGCTACACCTTC. Translating it yields CASSQDTGTYYGYTF.

The chain uses TRBV29-1 and TRBJ1-1, with TRBD1 matching 7 bases. The CDR3 runs to 13 residues. Unmatched junction bases numbered 7, after V lost 4 bases and J lost 5 bases. From germline, CDR1 is SQVTM and CDR2 ANQGSEA. CDR3 amino acids: CSVGGQGGTEAFF. CDR3 nucleotides: TGCAGCGTTGGAGGGCAGGGGGGTACTGAAGCTTTCTTT.

The rearrangement uses TRBV2 and TRBJ2-1; TRBD2 is a possible D gene (7 bases). The CDR3 runs 16 residues. Germline V gene lookup returns CDR1 SNHLY and CDR2 FYNNEI. V was trimmed by 4 bases and J by 0 bases, leaving 13 bases between them. The CDR3 region is CASSGGGGFSYNEQFF. In DNA, the CDR3 is TGTGCCAGCAGTGGGGGAGGGGGTTTCTCCTACAATGAGCAGTTCTTC.

This clone was counted once. This rearrangement joins TRBV12-5 to TRBJ1-2; a possible D gene is TRBD1 (6 bases). The CDR3 length is 14 residues. Germline loops: CDR1 LGHNT, CDR2 FRNRAP. V lost 6 bases, J lost 4 bases, and 15 bases lay in between. The CDR3 here is CASGPGQTAYGYTF. As DNA, the CDR3 is TGTGCTAGTGGCCCCGGACAGACGGCCTATGGCTACACCTTC.

This sequence joins TRBV9 and TRBJ1-1, with a tentative D call TRBD1 (6 bases). CDR3 length: 12 amino acids. In germline, CDR1 is SGDLS, CDR2 YYNGEE. V dropped 0 bases and J dropped 7 bases, with 7 bases sitting between them. The CDR3 DNA reads as TGTGCCAGCAGCGTAGAAGGGGGTGAAGCTTTCTTT. Translating gives CASSVEGGEAFF.

V usage is TRBV29-1 and J usage is TRBJ1-2; 9 nucleotides align to TRBD1. CDR3 size: 15 residues. V lost 4 bases to trimming and J lost 8 bases; unmatched junction nucleotides: 14. CDR1 is SQVTM, CDR2 ANQGSEA, per germline. CDR3 amino acids: CSVGDRDRAIRGYTF. The CDR3 DNA reads as TGCAGCGTTGGGGACCGGGACAGGGCCATCCGGGGCTACACCTTC.

The chain joins TRBV10-3 to TRBJ2-7; TRBD2 agrees at 11 bases. The CDR3 has 15 residues. Germline values: CDR1 ENHRY, CDR2 SYGVKD. The junction had 8 bases not matched to a gene; V was cut back by 7 bases and J by 3 bases. The CDR3 here is CAIKKTSGADYEQYF. The CDR3 bases are TGTGCCATCAAGAAGACTAGCGGGGCGGACTACGAGCAGTACTTC.

This chain uses TRBV5-1 with TRBJ2-1; 7 positions agree with TRBD1. The germline gives CDR1 SGHRS, CDR2 YFSETQ. Trimming cost V 0 bases and J 7 bases; bases outside gene matches: 7. The CDR3 runs to 15 residues. The CDR3 is CASSLATGRRNEQFF. DNA for the CDR3: TGCGCCAGCAGCTTGGCGACAGGGCGGAGGAATGAGCAGTTCTTC. The variable domain in full, completed from reference TRBV5-1 and TRBJ2-1, reads KAGVTQTPRYLIKTRGQQVTLSCSPISGHRSVSWYQQTPGQGLQFLFEYFSETQRNKGNFPGRFSGRQFSNSRSEMNVSTLELGDSALYLCASSLATGRRNEQFFGPGTRLTVL.

The chain combines TRBV28 with TRBJ1-5, with a weak D call TRBD1 (5 bases). Germline V gives CDR1 MDHEN, CDR2 SYDVKM. The CDR3 is 14 residues long. The ends were cut back, 3 bases at V and 0 bases at J, with 6 bases in the middle. This chain's CDR3 is CASSLTDSNQPQHF. In DNA, the CDR3 is TGTGCCAGCAGTTTGACAGATAGCAATCAGCCCCAGCATTTT.

The chain uses TRBV5-5 and TRBJ1-2; 8 bases line up with TRBD1. CDR1 and CDR2 (germline): SGHKS, YYEKEE (reference sequence). The CDR3 loop spans 16 amino acids. Trimming took 5 bases from V and 5 from J; bases not matched to a gene: 14. CDR3 amino acids: CASSPQAGGAIYGYTF. The CDR3 DNA follows: TGTGCCAGCAGTCCACAGGCAGGGGGCGCGATATATGGCTACACCTTC.